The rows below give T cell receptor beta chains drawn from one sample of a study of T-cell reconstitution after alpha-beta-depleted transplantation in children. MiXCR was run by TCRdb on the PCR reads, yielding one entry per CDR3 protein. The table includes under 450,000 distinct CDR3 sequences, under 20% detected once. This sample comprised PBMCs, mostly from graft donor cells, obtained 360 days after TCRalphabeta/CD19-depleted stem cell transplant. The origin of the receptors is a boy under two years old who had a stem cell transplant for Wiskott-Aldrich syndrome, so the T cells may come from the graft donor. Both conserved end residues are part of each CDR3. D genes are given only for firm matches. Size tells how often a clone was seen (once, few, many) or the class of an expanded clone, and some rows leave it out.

DNA: TGTGCCAGCAGTTACGGGGAGAGGAGTACCAGCGAGCAGTACTTC
CDR3: CASSYGERSTSEQYF
D: NA
J: TRBJ2-7
V: TRBV6-2/TRBV6-3
size: NA

DNA: TGTGCCACCGCCTCCGCCGGGGGTGAAGAGACCCAGTACTTC
CDR3: CATASAGGEETQYF
D: NA
J: TRBJ2-5
V: TRBV24-1
size: few

DNA: TGTGCCAGCAGTTGGAGATTTACCGGGGAGCTGTTTTTT
CDR3: CASSWRFTGELFF
D: NA
J: TRBJ2-2
V: TRBV12-3/TRBV12-4
size: many

DNA: TGTGCCATCAGTGAAAAGCGGGGTTACTCCTACGAGCAGTACTTC
CDR3: CAISEKRGYSYEQYF
D: TRBD2
J: TRBJ2-7
V: TRBV10-3
size: NA

DNA: TGTGCCAGCAGTTCACCCCTTGGACAGGGGTACGCAGATACGCAGTATTTT
CDR3: CASSSPLGQGYADTQYF
D: TRBD1
J: TRBJ2-3
V: TRBV27
size: NA

DNA: TGTGCCAGCAGTGAAGGTCCCAAGGGCACAGATACGCAGTATTTT
CDR3: CASSEGPKGTDTQYF
D: NA
J: TRBJ2-3
V: TRBV7-7
size: NA

DNA: TGCGCCAGCAGCTCAGGAAACTCCTACGAGCAGTACTTC
CDR3: CASSSGNSYEQYF
D: NA
J: TRBJ2-7
V: TRBV5-1
size: many

DNA: TGTGCCAGCAGTTTCAGGAATCAGCCCCAGCATTTT
CDR3: CASSFRNQPQHF
D: NA
J: TRBJ1-5
V: TRBV12-3/TRBV12-4
size: many

DNA: TGCAGCGCCCGGGCCCCCGGGTATGAGCAGTTCTTC
CDR3: CSARAPGYEQFF
D: NA
J: TRBJ2-1
V: TRBV29-1
size: NA

DNA: TGTGCCAGCAGCTTATGGGGACAGGGTTCAAATACGCAGTATTTT
CDR3: CASSLWGQGSNTQYF
D: TRBD1
J: TRBJ2-3
V: TRBV7-9
size: NA

DNA: TGCGCCAGCAGCTTAACCGGGACAGGGCTGTGGAATGAGCAGTTCTTC
CDR3: CASSLTGTGLWNEQFF
D: TRBD1
J: TRBJ2-1
V: TRBV5-1
size: NA

DNA: TGTGCCAGCAGCCCGTCCTTAGACCCCGGGGAGCTGTTTTTT
CDR3: CASSPSLDPGELFF
D: NA
J: TRBJ2-2
V: TRBV9
size: NA

DNA: TGTGCCAGCAGCTTAGTGCCGGATGAGCAGTTCTTC
CDR3: CASSLVPDEQFF
D: NA
J: TRBJ2-1
V: TRBV7-9
size: NA

DNA: TGTGCCAGCAGTCCGAACAGGGGAGAACGCTATGGCTACACCTTC
CDR3: CASSPNRGERYGYTF
D: TRBD1
J: TRBJ1-2
V: TRBV27
size: NA

DNA: TGTGCCACCAGCAAATCACCGGGACTAGCGGGATGGGATGAGCAGTTCTTC
CDR3: CATSKSPGLAGWDEQFF
D: TRBD2
J: TRBJ2-1
V: TRBV15
size: NA

DNA: TGCAGCGTTGGGTACAGGATGAAAGAGACCCAGTACTTC
CDR3: CSVGYRMKETQYF
D: NA
J: TRBJ2-5
V: TRBV29-1
size: few

DNA: TGCAGTGCTAGAGATCCGCTGATGCAGGGCATTCAGTACTTC
CDR3: CSARDPLMQGIQYF
D: NA
J: TRBJ2-4
V: TRBV20-1
size: few

DNA: TGTGCCAGCAGCACCTTAGGGGGGTCCTACAATGAGCAGTTCTTC
CDR3: CASSTLGGSYNEQFF
D: NA
J: TRBJ2-1
V: TRBV5-6
size: few

DNA: TGTGCCAGCAGTGAGGGACAGCCCCAAGAGACCCAGTACTTC
CDR3: CASSEGQPQETQYF
D: TRBD1
J: TRBJ2-5
V: TRBV2
size: few

DNA: TGCAGTGCTAGAGAGACCGAGTCCCCCTATTCACCCCTCCACTTT
CDR3: CSARETESPYSPLHF
D: NA
J: TRBJ1-6
V: TRBV20-1
size: NA

DNA: TGCAGCGCCAGAAGGGCAGGGGGCACCGGGGAGCTGTTTTTT
CDR3: CSARRAGGTGELFF
D: TRBD1
J: TRBJ2-2
V: TRBV29-1
size: NA

DNA: TGTGCCAGCAGCTCCGCCCCAGGCAGGGAGGGGACAGATACGCAGTATTTT
CDR3: CASSSAPGREGTDTQYF
D: TRBD2
J: TRBJ2-3
V: TRBV7-2
size: NA

DNA: TGTGCCAGCAGCTTAATAGGGTGGTTTCGTGGCACCGGGGAGCTGTTTTTT
CDR3: CASSLIGWFRGTGELFF
D: NA
J: TRBJ2-2
V: TRBV7-2
size: few

DNA: TGTGCCAGCAGTCCTCGGGAGCCCCCCTACGAGCAGTACTTC
CDR3: CASSPREPPYEQYF
D: NA
J: TRBJ2-7
V: TRBV6-2/TRBV6-3
size: NA

DNA: TGCGCCAGCAGCATCCCCGGGACAGGGGGGTACGAGCAGTACTTC
CDR3: CASSIPGTGGYEQYF
D: TRBD1
J: TRBJ2-7
V: TRBV5-1
size: few

DNA: TGCAGCGTTCGTAAGGGGGTAGAGACCCAGTACTTC
CDR3: CSVRKGVETQYF
D: NA
J: TRBJ2-5
V: TRBV29-1
size: many

DNA: TGTGCCAGCAGCTTGCTTGGACAGGGGGGAAATGAGCAGTTCTTC
CDR3: CASSLLGQGGNEQFF
D: TRBD1
J: TRBJ2-1
V: TRBV5-6
size: NA

DNA: TGTGCCAGCTCACCACCAGCAGGTCAGGAGACCCAGTACTTC
CDR3: CASSPPAGQETQYF
D: NA
J: TRBJ2-5
V: TRBV18
size: NA

DNA: TGTGCCAAGACCGGGACGGTCACCGGGGAGCTGTTTTTT
CDR3: CAKTGTVTGELFF
D: NA
J: TRBJ2-2
V: TRBV28
size: few

DNA: TGTGCCAGCAGCTTAGCGAGAGGAACTAGGCTCTTCAATGAGCAGTTCTTC
CDR3: CASSLARGTRLFNEQFF
D: NA
J: TRBJ2-1
V: TRBV7-2
size: NA

DNA: TGTGCCAGCAGTTGGGAAACGGGGTCCTACGAGCAGTACTTC
CDR3: CASSWETGSYEQYF
D: NA
J: TRBJ2-7
V: TRBV6-5
size: many

DNA: TGTGCCTGGAGTAAGACGGGATGGGACACCGGGGAGCTGTTTTTT
CDR3: CAWSKTGWDTGELFF
D: NA
J: TRBJ2-2
V: TRBV30
size: NA

DNA: TGTGCCAGCAGCTTGGGGAGCGGGAGGGTGAGCTACGAGCAGTACTTC
CDR3: CASSLGSGRVSYEQYF
D: TRBD2
J: TRBJ2-7
V: TRBV7-2
size: NA

DNA: TGCGCCAGCAGCTTGGGACAGGGAGAGTTCAGCAAAAACATTCAGTACTTC
CDR3: CASSLGQGEFSKNIQYF
D: TRBD1
J: TRBJ2-4
V: TRBV5-1
size: NA

DNA: TGCGCCAGCAGCCAAGAGCAACTTGGGACCTTCAATGAGCAGTTCTTC
CDR3: CASSQEQLGTFNEQFF
D: NA
J: TRBJ2-1
V: TRBV4-1
size: few

DNA: TGTGCCAGCAGCTTCCCGAGGGAGACCCAGTACTTC
CDR3: CASSFPRETQYF
D: NA
J: TRBJ2-5
V: TRBV7-9
size: NA

DNA: TGTGCCAGCAGCTTACAGAATCTCCCAGGGGGTGCTCAAGAGACCCAGTACTTC
CDR3: CASSLQNLPGGAQETQYF
D: TRBD1
J: TRBJ2-5
V: TRBV11-1
size: NA

DNA: TGTGCCAGCAGCTTATTTTCCCGGACAGGGGGAAATGAGCAGTTCTTC
CDR3: CASSLFSRTGGNEQFF
D: TRBD1
J: TRBJ2-1
V: TRBV7-9
size: NA

DNA: TGTGCCAGCAGTGACGGAGGACATAGCTCCTATAATTCACCCCTCCACTTT
CDR3: CASSDGGHSSYNSPLHF
D: NA
J: TRBJ1-6
V: TRBV25-1
size: NA

DNA: TGCAGTGCTACCAAAACAGGGAAGAGGGAGACCCAGTACTTC
CDR3: CSATKTGKRETQYF
D: NA
J: TRBJ2-5
V: TRBV20-1
size: NA

DNA: TGTGCCAGCAAACTTAGCGGGGGGGCGGGAAATGAGCAGTTCTTC
CDR3: CASKLSGGAGNEQFF
D: TRBD2
J: TRBJ2-1
V: TRBV12-3/TRBV12-4
size: NA

DNA: TGCAGTGCTAGCGCGACAGGGAACACCGGGGAGCTGTTTTTT
CDR3: CSASATGNTGELFF
D: NA
J: TRBJ2-2
V: TRBV20-1
size: NA

DNA: TGTGCCAGCAGCCAAAGTCACGACAGGGCGTTTGGGGAGCTGTTTTTT
CDR3: CASSQSHDRAFGELFF
D: TRBD1
J: TRBJ2-2
V: TRBV4-2
size: NA

DNA: TGTGCCAGCAGTCCCCGGACAGCCACCGGGGAGCTGTTTTTT
CDR3: CASSPRTATGELFF
D: NA
J: TRBJ2-2
V: TRBV12-3/TRBV12-4
size: NA

DNA: TGTGCCAGCACGTGGGACAGCACAGATACGCAGTATTTT
CDR3: CASTWDSTDTQYF
D: NA
J: TRBJ2-3
V: TRBV12-3/TRBV12-4
size: NA